Listed below are T cell receptor beta chains from one sample, sequenced in a study of shared clonotypes between healthy human individuals. The table came from immunoSEQ multiplex PCR; TCRdb's copy has only in-frame clones and leaves some out. This sample has roughly 2,000,000 clones; just under 95% occur once, and the top ten carry around 1.8%. The sequenced sample consisted of naive CD8+ T cells from PBMCs. These receptor sequences come from a man younger than 35 in good health. Some clones in this sample may be carry-over from other donors' samples. Both conserved end residues are part of each CDR3. The D gene is left open where the match is weak.

d_call j_call v_call cdr3_nt cdr3_aa
TRBD2 TRBJ2-1 TRBV9 TGTGCCAGCAGCGTAGTGGCGGGAGGGTACAATGAGCAGTTCTTC CASSVVAGGYNEQFF
. TRBJ1-5 TRBV5-8 TGTGCCAGCAGCTTAGGGGTTCTCCAGCCCCAGCATTTT CASSLGVLQPQHF
TRBD2 TRBJ2-1 TRBV11-2 TGTGCCAGCAGCTTAGATCCTAGGACTAGGTTCCGCAATGAGCAGTTCTTC CASSLDPRTRFRNEQFF
. TRBJ1-6 TRBV28 TGTGCCAGCATTTCGAGAAATTCACCCCTCCACTTT CASISRNSPLHF
. TRBJ2-7 TRBV6-1 TGTGCCAGCAGTGATCGAGGGACCTACGGCGAGCAGTACTTC CASSDRGTYGEQYF
TRBD1 TRBJ1-5 TRBV28 TGTGCCAGCAGGTTCTCCGACAGGGTCTCTGATCAGCCCCAGCATTTT CASRFSDRVSDQPQHF
. TRBJ1-2 TRBV6-6 TGTGCCAGCAGTTCCACAGGGCCCTATGGCTACACCTTC CASSSTGPYGYTF
. TRBJ1-5 TRBV7-8 TGTGCCAGCAGACAGGGAAGCAATCAGCCCCAGCATTTT CASRQGSNQPQHF
TRBD1 TRBJ1-1 TRBV27 TGTGCCAGCAGTGACCTCGGACAGGGTAACACTGAAGCTTTCTTT CASSDLGQGNTEAFF
. TRBJ1-2 TRBV4-1 TGCGCCAGCAGCCAAGATGTGGGCAGCTACTATGGCTACACCTTC CASSQDVGSYYGYTF
. TRBJ1-5 TRBV28 TGTGCCAGCAGTTTTTCCTTGCCAGGGTCTTGGGAGCCCCAGCATTTT CASSFSLPGSWEPQHF
TRBD1 TRBJ2-1 TRBV4-2 TGTGCCAGCAGCCGACAAATATTGACAGGGGGCCGAGATTCCTACAATGAGCAGTTCTTC CASSRQILTGGRDSYNEQFF
. TRBJ2-2 TRBV19 TGTGCCAGTAGTCCAGGACGGGGCATCAACACCGGGGAGCTGTTTTTT CASSPGRGINTGELFF
. TRBJ2-5 TRBV7-7 TGTGCCAGCAGCTTAGCCCTGGGGGCGGGAGAGACCCAGTACTTC CASSLALGAGETQYF